This T cell receptor (beta chain) was sequenced for a study of T cell clones after liver transplantation. As for the study in general: Samples came from ITN030ST, which attempted immunosuppression withdrawal within 2 years of liver transplantation. Graft-donor-reactive sequences were compared with third-party-reactive TCRbeta sequences from pre-transplant mixed lymphocyte reactions. TCRbeta sequencing after a pre-transplant mixed lymphocyte reaction identified graft-donor-reactive clones, later tracked in post-transplant blood.

Some clones are missing from TCRdb's copy, which holds only in-frame ones; the method was immunoSEQ multiplex PCR. The profile shows roughly 55,000 clones, approximately 84% of them singletons. Of note for this clone: Its antigen is still unknown.

CDR1 and CDR2 (germline): SEHNR, FQNEAQ (reference sequence). This CDR3 has 17 residues. The J segment lost 5 bases and the V segment lost 1 base, leaving 12 bases of the junction unmatched. General observations from the study: Compared with third party-reactive sequences, donor-reactive ones declined more, independent of withdrawal success.

This sequence joins TRBV7-9 and TRBJ2-5, with TRBD1 matching 8 bases. The sequence was collected from a human donor who received a liver transplant. Sequenced material: CD4+ T cells from blood, taken before liver transplant. The CDR3 bases are TGTGCCAGCAGCTTAGGACCCCGGGCAGGGGGCGCGGAGACCCAGTACTTC. It specifies CASSLGPRAGGAETQYF.